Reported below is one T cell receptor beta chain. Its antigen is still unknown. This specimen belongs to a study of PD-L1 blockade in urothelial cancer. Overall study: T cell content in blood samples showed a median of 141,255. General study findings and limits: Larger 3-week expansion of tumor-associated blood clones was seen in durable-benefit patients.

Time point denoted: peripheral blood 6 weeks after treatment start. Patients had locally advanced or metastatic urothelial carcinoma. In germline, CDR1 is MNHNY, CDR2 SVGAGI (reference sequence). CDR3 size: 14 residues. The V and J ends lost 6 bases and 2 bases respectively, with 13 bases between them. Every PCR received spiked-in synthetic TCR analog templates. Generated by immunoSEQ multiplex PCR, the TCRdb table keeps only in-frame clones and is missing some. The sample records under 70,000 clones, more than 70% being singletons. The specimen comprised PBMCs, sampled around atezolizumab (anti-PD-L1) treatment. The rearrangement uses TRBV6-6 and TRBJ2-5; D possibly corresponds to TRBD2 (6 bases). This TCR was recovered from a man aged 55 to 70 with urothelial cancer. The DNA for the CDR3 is TGTGCCAGCAGAACGTCAGGGAGGCAAGAGACCCAGTACTTC. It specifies CASRTSGRQETQYF.